Reported below is one T cell receptor beta chain. Its specificity is not known. The identical CDR3 is also encoded by other nucleotide sequences in the sample. The data were taken from a study of Ad26.COV2.S vaccination and SARS-CoV-2 variants. Whole-study findings and limits: Analyses of TCR breadth and depth may have underestimated total T cell responses.

Using immunoSEQ multiplex PCR, the repertoire was profiled, and TCRdb retains in-frame clones only, with some absent. The sample shows hundreds of thousands of clones, 89% of them seen only once. The trim removed 4 bases at V and 3 bases at J, leaving 4 bases unmatched. The CDR3 is 14 amino acids. Germline assignment: CDR1 SGHTS and CDR2 YDEGEE. The treatment was: 15 to 20 received Ad26.COV2.S at low or high dose, single or two shots; roughly five received placebo; per-sample allocation not given. Specimens were obtained on day 63 following the first vaccine or placebo injection. Here the sequenced sample was peripheral blood, taken in a trial of Ad26.COV2.S vaccine versus placebo. V gene TRBV5-8 combines with J gene TRBJ2-7; 10 bases line up with TRBD1. The sequence was collected from a person between 18 and 65 years old who received the Ad26.COV2.S COVID-19 vaccine or a placebo. Here the CDR3 DNA reads TGTGCCAGCAGCGGCCGGGACAGGGGCTACGAGCAGTACTTC. This codes for CASSGRDRGYEQYF. The complete variable domain, with remaining parts taken from reference TRBV5-8 and TRBJ2-7, reads EAGVTQSPTHLIKTRGQQATLRCSPISGHTSVYWYQQALGLGLQFLLWYDEGEERNRGNFPPRFSGRQFPNYSSELNVNALELEDSALYLCASSGRDRGYEQYFGPGTRLTVT.